This T cell receptor beta chain derives from a study of blood T cell repertoires in COVID-19. As for the study in general: Acute and convalescent COVID-19 specimens originated in the United States, Italy and Spain. PBMCs, B-cell-depleted T cells, or T cells were the source of the cDNA or gDNA that made up the material.

The germline V gene encodes CDR1 MNHEY and CDR2 SVGAGI. Losses at the gene ends were 3 bases for V and 0 bases for J; bases not matched to a gene: 4. This CDR3 spans 16 amino acids. As processed by the authors: Amplification from reference gene primers served as the basis for estimated nucleated cell counts. Produced via immunoSEQ multiplex PCR; TCRdb's table is partial and in-frame only. The V and J calls and clone size are taken from that table; D and trimming were inferred from the DNA. This sample yields about 42,000 clones, of which about 80% are seen a single time; around 44% belongs to the top ten. There are a few counts of this clone.

Input material: peripheral blood. The rearrangement joins TRBV6-5 to TRBJ2-1, with TRBD1 matching 8 bases. The TCR comes from a human donor in a cohort sampled during active COVID-19. The CDR3 region is CASSYGQGGSYNEQFF. The CDR3 coding sequence is TGTGCCAGCAGTTATGGACAGGGAGGCTCCTACAATGAGCAGTTCTTC.